A selection of T cell receptor beta chains follows, all from one sample in a study of blood T cell repertoires in COVID-19. The protocol was immunoSEQ multiplex PCR, while the TCRdb copy is restricted to in-frame clones and leaves out a portion. The repertoire has around 240,000 clones, around 84% of them found once; the top ten carry around 0.89%. Sequenced sample: peripheral blood. Source of these receptors: a man aged 40-49 years with acute or convalescent COVID-19. Each CDR3 is given with its conserved first and last residue. The D gene is left open where the match is weak. A row's size may be missing; if present it is once, few, many or a size class.

v_gene,j_gene,d_gene,abundance,CDR3nt,CDR3aa
TRBV4-1,TRBJ1-3,NA,few,TGCGCCAGCAGCCAAGGACAGCTACACTCTGGAAACACCATATATTTT,CASSQGQLHSGNTIYF
TRBV27,TRBJ1-6,NA,NA,TGTGCCAGCAGTTTTGGCACAGGTAATTCACCCCTCCACTTT,CASSFGTGNSPLHF
TRBV6-2/TRBV6-3,TRBJ1-5,NA,NA,TGTGCCAGCAGTTCCTCCGGGACCAAGGGGGGGATCGGCAATCAGCCCCAGCATTTT,CASSSSGTKGGIGNQPQHF
TRBV18,TRBJ1-5,NA,once,TGTGCCAGCTCACCGGCAGGCAATCAGCCCCAGCATTTT,CASSPAGNQPQHF
TRBV29-1,TRBJ2-2,TRBD1,NA,TGCAGCGTCGCTAGAGACAGGGGGGCCGCTCTCGGGGAGCTGTTTTTT,CSVARDRGAALGELFF
TRBV29-1,TRBJ2-2,NA,NA,TGCAGCGTTGACGCAGGGTTTAACACCGGGGAGCTGTTTTTT,CSVDAGFNTGELFF
TRBV7-2,TRBJ2-3,TRBD2,NA,TGTGCCAGCAGCTTAGTTAGCGGGTACAGCACAGATACGCAGTATTTT,CASSLVSGYSTDTQYF
TRBV11-3,TRBJ2-5,NA,NA,TGTGCCAGCAGCTCTCCGCGGGGGACCCAGTACTTC,CASSSPRGTQYF
TRBV9,TRBJ1-2,TRBD1,NA,TGTGCCAGCAGCGACGACAGGGACGGCTACACCTTC,CASSDDRDGYTF
TRBV7-9,TRBJ2-3,NA,NA,TGTGCCAGCAGCCTCCAGGGCCCCGTCGGGGATACGCAGTATTTT,CASSLQGPVGDTQYF
TRBV30,TRBJ1-3,TRBD1,NA,TGTGCCTGGAGTGAGACGGGACAGGGGGCGACCATATATTTT,CAWSETGQGATIYF
TRBV20-1,TRBJ2-3,TRBD1,NA,TGCAGTACGAGTGACAGGGGATCAGATACGCAGTATTTT,CSTSDRGSDTQYF
TRBV28,TRBJ2-5,NA,few,TGTGCCAGCAGGTTCGGGGACACCCTAGAGACCCAGTACTTC,CASRFGDTLETQYF
TRBV27,TRBJ1-1,TRBD1,NA,TGTGCCAGCAGTTCTCTCCCGGGACAGGCTAACACTGAAGCTTTCTTT,CASSSLPGQANTEAFF
TRBV5-1,TRBJ1-2,NA,NA,TGCGCCAGCAGCCAGGGGCTTTCGGGATACACCTTC,CASSQGLSGYTF
TRBV6-2/TRBV6-3,TRBJ2-7,NA,NA,TGTGCCAGCAGTCCCGGGGTCGAGCAGTACTTC,CASSPGVEQYF
TRBV3-1/TRBV3-2,TRBJ1-2,TRBD1,NA,TGTGCCAGCAGCCAAAGACAGGGGGGTGGCTACACCTTC,CASSQRQGGGYTF
TRBV7-2,TRBJ2-3,TRBD2,NA,TGTGCCAGCAGCTCTGACTTACTAGCGGGGAGCACAGATACGCAGTATTTT,CASSSDLLAGSTDTQYF